One and the same sample provided the 21 T cell receptor beta chains below, sequenced in a study of radiotherapy plus CTLA-4 blockade in lung cancer. The assay was immunoSEQ multiplex PCR, and TCRdb's table has in-frame clones only and misses some. The table records about 60,000 clones, approximately 76% of them present only once. Source: peripheral blood, taken from a patient treated with radiotherapy plus ipilimumab. Receptors originate from a human donor with non-small cell lung cancer who had a complete response to radiotherapy plus ipilimumab.

The V call is TRBV2, the J call TRBJ2-4, with 9 bases that match TRBD2. Unmatched junction bases numbered 9, after V lost 8 bases and J lost 13 bases. This CDR3 has 12 residues. CDR1 and CDR2 from the germline V gene are SNHLY and FYNNEI. CDR3: CASDQGTSSQYF. As DNA, the CDR3 is TGTGCCAGCGACCAAGGGACTAGCTCACAGTACTTC.

CDR3 nucleotides: TGTGCCAGTAGCGCCCTCCGACTAGCGCCTGGGGATACGCAGTATTTT. Translation: CASSALRLAPGDTQYF. The chain combines TRBV19 with TRBJ2-3; TRBD2 matches at 8 bases. This CDR3 region has 16 residues. V dropped 6 bases and J dropped 6; count of bases not matched to a gene: 14. Germline V CDR1 and CDR2: LNHDA, SQIVND (reference sequence).

The chain joins TRBV9 to TRBJ1-2, with TRBD1 matching over 9 bases. The CDR3 covers 16 residues. The V and J ends lost 2 bases and 4 bases, in that order; junction bases with no gene match: 9. Germline CDR1 SGDLS, CDR2 YYNGEE. The CDR3 coding sequence is TGTGCCAGCAGCGTGCTACAGGGGGCGCAGGGCTATGGCTACACCTTC. This translates into CASSVLQGAQGYGYTF.

This chain joins TRBV7-6 and TRBJ2-1; 14 nucleotides align to TRBD2. Per germline, CDR1 SGHVS and CDR2 FNYEAQ. The CDR3 has 18 amino acids. The V segment lost 5 bases and the J segment 7 bases; nucleotides outside the gene matches: 13. DNA for the CDR3: TGTGCCAGCAGCCTGGGACTAGCGGGGGTCCCTCAAGTAAATGAGCAGTTCTTC. Protein product: CASSLGLAGVPQVNEQFF.

The chain has TRBV5-1 and TRBJ2-7; 7 positions agree with TRBD2. This CDR3 is 16 amino acids long. V shed 1 base and J 0 bases; nucleotides not matched to a gene: 7. The V gene's germline CDR1 is SGHRS and CDR2 YFSETQ. CDR3 in amino acids: CASSLTVGGSSYEQYF. In nucleotides, the CDR3 is TGCGCCAGCAGCTTGACAGTCGGGGGGAGCTCCTACGAGCAGTACTTC.

This rearrangement joins TRBV19 to TRBJ1-5; 12 bases are shared with TRBD1. The CDR3 has 17 amino acids. Losses at the gene ends were 4 bases for V and 0 bases for J; bases not matched to a gene: 4. CDR1 is LNHDA and CDR2 is SQIVND in the germline V gene (reference sequence). The DNA of the CDR3 is TGTGCCAGTAGTAGGGGGGACAGGGGGCTTAGCAATCAGCCCCAGCATTTT. This translates into CASSRGDRGLSNQPQHF.

V gene TRBV5-1 combines with J gene TRBJ2-2; D call uncertain. The CDR3 runs 16 residues. Trimming stripped 4 bases from V and 8 bases from J, with 21 bases between. In germline, CDR1 is SGHRS, CDR2 YFSETQ. The CDR3 spells CASSPEVVAPEGELFF. The CDR3 coding sequence is TGCGCCAGCAGCCCTGAGGTAGTGGCTCCAGAAGGGGAGCTGTTTTTT.

This clone was seen a handful of times. The rearrangement uses TRBV9 and TRBJ2-7, with 7 bases that match TRBD2. CDR3 length: 17 residues. Per the germline V gene, CDR1 is SGDLS and CDR2 is YYNGEE. V was pared by 4 bases and J by 3 bases, with 16 bases of the junction left unmatched. CDR3 nucleotide sequence: TGTGCCAGCAGCCCCCTTGCGGGAGAGGTCTTTTACTACGAGCAGTACTTC. Residues: CASSPLAGEVFYYEQYF.

This clone is a singleton in its sample. The chain employs TRBV7-8 and TRBJ2-7, with 8 positions matching TRBD1. V lost 5 bases to trimming and J lost 4 bases; unmatched junction nucleotides: 16. Germline-derived CDR1 and CDR2 are SGHVS and FQNEAQ. The CDR3 has 17 amino acids. The CDR3: CASSIRGTGGFLYEQYF. In DNA form, the CDR3 reads TGTGCCAGCAGCATACGAGGCACAGGGGGTTTTCTTTACGAGCAGTACTTC.

The chain links TRBV9 to TRBJ2-6; TRBD1 is a possible D gene (6 bases). Looked up from germline, CDR1 is SGDLS and CDR2 is YYNGEE. The CDR3 extends over 15 amino acids. V was pared by 0 bases and J by 2 bases, with 6 bases between. The chain's CDR3 is CASSVDRAGANVLTF. CDR3 nucleotide sequence: TGTGCCAGCAGCGTAGACAGGGCTGGGGCCAACGTCCTGACTTTC.

This clone has only one observation. V usage is TRBV5-1 and J usage is TRBJ2-7; possible D gene TRBD2, 5 bases. The CDR3 sequence is 15 residues long. Germline CDR1 SGHRS, CDR2 YFSETQ. V lost 0 bases and J 5 bases, leaving 15 bases between the germline ends. For the CDR3, the DNA is TGCGCCAGCAGCTTGGATCCTAGCAAAGTCAACGAGCAGTACTTC. Protein product: CASSLDPSKVNEQYF.

The chain joins TRBV18 to TRBJ2-5; no firm D call. CDR3 length equals 13 residues. Germline CDR1 and CDR2: KGHSH and LQKENI. Trimming left V 3 bases short and J 1 base short, with 6 bases between. DNA for the CDR3: TGTGCCAGCTCACCTCCTGTCCAAGAGACCCAGTACTTC. It yields the protein CASSPPVQETQYF.

This clone is a singleton in its sample. The CDR3 region has the DNA TGTGCCAGCAGTTTACCAGGGGCCGTGGCAGATACGCAGTATTTT. Its translation: CASSLPGAVADTQYF. The gene calls are TRBV28 and TRBJ2-3; possible D gene TRBD1, 6 bases. The CDR3 extends over 15 amino acids. V was pared by 2 bases and J by 4 bases, with 13 bases between. The V gene's germline CDR1 is MDHEN and CDR2 SYDVKM. Looking up the rest from reference TRBV28 and TRBJ2-3 gives the full variable domain: DVKVTQSSRYLVKRTGEKVFLECVQDMDHENMFWYRQDPGLGLRLIYFSYDVKMKEKGDIPEGYSVSREKKERFSLILESASTNQTSMYLCASSLPGAVADTQYFGPGTRLTVL.

The chain has TRBV4-1 and TRBJ2-1; 8 positions match TRBD2. This CDR3 region has 17 residues. Germline CDR1 is MGHRA and CDR2 is YSYEKL. V shed 0 bases and J 2 bases; nucleotides not matched to a gene: 6. CDR3 region: CASSQDGGTRTYNEQFF. CDR3 sequence (DNA): TGCGCCAGCAGCCAAGATGGTGGGACTAGGACCTACAATGAGCAGTTCTTC.

CDR3 nucleotides: TGTGCCAGCAGCTTGATTCTAGCGGGGGTATACAATGAGCAGTTCTTC. Encoded protein: CASSLILAGVYNEQFF. The chain has TRBV7-9 and TRBJ2-1; 10 bases line up with TRBD2. V gave up 3 bases and J gave up 4 bases; unmatched junction bases: 6. The CDR3 is 16 residues long. Looked up from germline, CDR1 is SEHNR and CDR2 is FQNEAQ (reference sequence).

The chain combines TRBV4-1 with TRBJ2-2, with D tentatively TRBD2 (5 bases). The germline gives CDR1 MGHRA, CDR2 YSYEKL. V shed 0 bases and J shed 3 bases, with 8 bases lying between them. This CDR3 has 15 amino acids. CDR3 coding DNA: TGCGCCAGCAGCCAAGAAATGCGGGACACCGGGGAGCTGTTTTTT. Translating gives CASSQEMRDTGELFF.

This chain links TRBV9 with TRBJ1-6, with TRBD1 matching 7 bases. Losses at the gene ends were 4 bases for V and 9 bases for J; bases not matched to a gene: 10. The CDR3 extends over 15 amino acids. Looked up from germline, CDR1 is SGDLS and CDR2 is YYNGEE. The CDR3 loop is CASSFSWQGGSPLHF. For the CDR3, the DNA is TGTGCCAGCAGCTTCTCGTGGCAGGGGGGTTCACCCCTCCACTTT. The variable domain in full, with the rest retrieved from reference TRBV9 and TRBJ1-6, is DSGVTQTPKHLITATGQRVTLRCSPRSGDLSVYWYQQSLDQGLQFLIQYYNGEERAKGNILERFSAQQFPDLHSELNLSSLELGDSALYFCASSFSWQGGSPLHFGNGTRLTVT.

The CDR3 region has the DNA TGTGCCAGCAGCTTACCCCGAGGGGGCCTGGCTGGCACCGGGGAGCTGTTTTTT. Translating gives CASSLPRGGLAGTGELFF. This chain joins TRBV7-9 and TRBJ2-2; TRBD1 matches 7 bases. The V and J ends lost 2 bases and 4 bases, in that order; junction bases with no gene match: 13. This CDR3 contains 18 residues. CDR1 SEHNR and CDR2 FQNEAQ come from the germline V gene (reference sequence).

A few counts support this clone. V usage is TRBV19 and J usage is TRBJ1-3, with D uncertain. The CDR3 consists of 14 residues. Looked up from germline, CDR1 is LNHDA and CDR2 is SQIVND (reference sequence). V lost 7 bases and J lost 0, with 10 bases in between. The CDR3 reads CASIPGFSGNTIYF. CDR3 nucleotide sequence: TGTGCCAGTATCCCAGGCTTCTCTGGAAACACCATATATTTT.

The chain combines TRBV5-1 with TRBJ1-4; 10 bases fit TRBD1. The V gene's germline CDR1 is SGHRS and CDR2 YFSETQ. The CDR3 has 15 amino acids. The trim removed 2 bases at V and 10 bases at J, leaving 8 bases unmatched. CDR3 in DNA: TGCGCCAGCAGCTTAGACGGGACAGGGGAGGGAAAACTGTTTTTT. Amino acid sequence: CASSLDGTGEGKLFF.

The chain links TRBV27 to TRBJ2-7, with D perhaps matching TRBD2 (6 bases). Trimming removed 3 bases at V and 0 bases at J, with 18 bases between. The CDR3 runs to 17 residues. From germline, CDR1 is MNHEY and CDR2 SMNVEV (reference sequence). Here the CDR3 reads CASSFKRVSDYSYEQYF. The CDR3 region has the DNA TGTGCCAGCAGTTTCAAAAGGGTATCGGACTACTCCTACGAGCAGTACTTC.